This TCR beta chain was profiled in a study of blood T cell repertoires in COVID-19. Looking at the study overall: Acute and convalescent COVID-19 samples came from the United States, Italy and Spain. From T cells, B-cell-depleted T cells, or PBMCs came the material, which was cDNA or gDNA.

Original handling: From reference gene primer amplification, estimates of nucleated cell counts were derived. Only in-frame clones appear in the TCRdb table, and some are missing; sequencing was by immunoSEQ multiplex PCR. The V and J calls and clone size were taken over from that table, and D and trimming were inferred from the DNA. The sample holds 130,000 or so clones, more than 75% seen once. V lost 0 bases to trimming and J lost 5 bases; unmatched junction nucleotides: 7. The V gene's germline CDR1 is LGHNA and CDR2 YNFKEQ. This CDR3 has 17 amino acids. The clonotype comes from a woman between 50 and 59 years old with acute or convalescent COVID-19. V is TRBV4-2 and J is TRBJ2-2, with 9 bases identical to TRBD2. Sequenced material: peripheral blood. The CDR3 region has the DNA TGTGCCAGCAGCCAAGAGGTCCTAGCGGGACGTACCGGGGAGCTGTTTTTT. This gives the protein CASSQEVLAGRTGELFF.